The rows below give T cell receptor beta chains drawn from one sample of a study of response to subunit inactivated influenza vaccine. TCRdb independently ran MiXCR on the RT-PCR reads; one entry per CDR3 protein. The sample lists approximately 530,000 distinct CDR3 sequences, under 8.5% occurring once. The sample in question was PBMCs from blood, obtained less than 25 months after vaccination. The receptors were gathered from a man aged 50-75 years who received an inactivated influenza vaccine. CDR3s leave out the opening cysteine and the closing phenylalanine or tryptophan. Fields, in order: V gene, D gene, CDR3 length, CDR3 protein. A D gene is named only where the DNA matches it firmly.

v_gene: TRBV7-9; d_gene: .; len: 14; CDR3aa: ASSLDHIRVQETQY
v_gene: TRBV7-8; d_gene: .; len: 13; CDR3aa: ASSLLGRGGNTIY
v_gene: TRBV7-2; d_gene: .; len: 9; CDR3aa: ASSAGFEQY
v_gene: TRBV4-3; d_gene: TRBD2; len: 12; CDR3aa: ASSEWTSGVQRY
v_gene: TRBV15; d_gene: .; len: 12; CDR3aa: ATSSTGSRSPLH
v_gene: TRBV6-2/TRBV6-3; d_gene: TRBD2; len: 12; CDR3aa: ASRLAGRWGTQY
v_gene: TRBV24-1; d_gene: .; len: 13; CDR3aa: ATSDWSWGTGELF
v_gene: TRBV6-1; d_gene: TRBD1; len: 15; CDR3aa: ASSEVPQGLAKNIQY
v_gene: TRBV11-1; d_gene: TRBD1; len: 16; CDR3aa: ASSAGAGQGANTGELF
v_gene: TRBV27; d_gene: .; len: 11; CDR3aa: ASSLTGVYGYT
v_gene: TRBV6-2/TRBV6-3; d_gene: TRBD2; len: 10; CDR3aa: ASSRTSPTQY
v_gene: TRBV27; d_gene: .; len: 11; CDR3aa: ASRRTMGTEAF
v_gene: TRBV12-3/TRBV12-4; d_gene: TRBD2; len: 14; CDR3aa: ASSIRTSGTTDTQY
v_gene: TRBV20-1; d_gene: TRBD2; len: 12; CDR3aa: SASPASGISEQF
v_gene: TRBV20-1; d_gene: TRBD2; len: 13; CDR3aa: SAKGGSGRLETQY
v_gene: TRBV6-1; d_gene: .; len: 12; CDR3aa: ASMDRGLTDTQY
v_gene: TRBV15; d_gene: .; len: 13; CDR3aa: ATSRGAGYRETQY
v_gene: TRBV6-5; d_gene: TRBD2; len: 14; CDR3aa: ASRLKPAGGTDTQY
v_gene: TRBV4-2; d_gene: .; len: 12; CDR3aa: ASSQGGGQHEQF
v_gene: TRBV6-2/TRBV6-3; d_gene: .; len: 11; CDR3aa: ASSPYLNNEQF
v_gene: TRBV29-1; d_gene: TRBD1; len: 12; CDR3aa: SVEYRDRDGEQF
v_gene: TRBV28; d_gene: .; len: 11; CDR3aa: ASSSGGNSPLH
v_gene: TRBV4-2; d_gene: .; len: 14; CDR3aa: ASSQDWAGAYNEQF